The 30 T cell receptor beta chains below come from one sample, sequenced in a study of shared clonotypes between healthy human individuals. TCRdb's table, derived via immunoSEQ multiplex PCR, lists solely in-frame clones and lacks some. The repertoire holds around 2.1 million clones, 95% seen once, with roughly 0.13% in the top ten. The specimen was naive CD4+ T cells sorted from blood. This sample's subset: CD45RA+ positively selected. Every receptor here comes from a man aged 18 to 29 in good health.

A word on this clone: The sample holds other DNA sequences that translate to the same CDR3. V and J are TRBV30 and TRBJ1-3, with a weak D call TRBD1 (6 bases). Trimming pared 0 bases from V and 4 bases from J, leaving 13 bases between. Per the germline V gene, CDR1 is GTSNPN and CDR2 is SVGIG (reference sequence). CDR3 size: 15 residues. The CDR3 DNA follows: TGTGCCTGGAGTGTAGGGGGGTCCGGAGGAAACACCATATATTTT. Residues: CAWSVGGSGGNTIYF.

The chain carries TRBV10-1 and TRBJ2-3; 9 bases are a match to TRBD1. J lost 12 bases, V lost 0 bases, and 10 bases had no gene match. Germline loops: CDR1 WNHNN, CDR2 SYGVQD (reference sequence). The CDR3 covers 15 residues. DNA of the CDR3: TGCGCCAGCAGTGAGTCAGTGGGACAGGGAATCATACAGTATTTT. It encodes CASSESVGQGIIQYF.

This rearrangement joins TRBV10-3 to TRBJ2-4, with 7 bases lining up with TRBD1. The CDR3 has 18 residues. Germline V gene lookup returns CDR1 ENHRY and CDR2 SYGVKD. Trimming took 0 bases from V and 2 from J; bases not matched to a gene: 10. This CDR3 reads CAISESSQGDRTKNIQYF. The CDR3 coding sequence is TGTGCCATCAGTGAGTCGAGTCAGGGGGATCGAACCAAAAACATTCAGTACTTC.

The chain employs TRBV30 and TRBJ2-7; 9 nucleotides agree with TRBD1. Germline values: CDR1 GTSNPN, CDR2 SVGIG (reference sequence). The CDR3 is made up of 13 amino acids. J gave up 5 bases and V 5 bases, and 7 bases lay outside the gene matches. As DNA, the CDR3 is TGTGCCTGGCAGGTGGGACAGGGCCACGAGCAGTACTTC. Its translation: CAWQVGQGHEQYF. The full variable domain, in which reference TRBV30 and TRBJ2-7 provide the parts outside the CDR3, is SQTIHQWPATLVQPVGSPLSLECTVEGTSNPNLYWYRQAAGRGLQLLFYSVGIGQISSEVPQNLSASRPQDRQFILSSKKLLLSDSGFYLCAWQVGQGHEQYFGPGTRLTVT.

The chain combines TRBV18 with TRBJ1-1; maybe TRBD1 (6 bases). CDR3 length: 14 amino acids. Trimming pared 1 base from V and 6 bases from J, leaving 12 bases between. The germline V gene encodes CDR1 KGHSH and CDR2 LQKENI. DNA of the CDR3: TGTGCCAGCTCACCACGACAGGTTAGTGCTGAAGCTTTCTTT. Amino acids: CASSPRQVSAEAFF. Full variable domain (missing parts from reference TRBV18 and TRBJ1-1): NAGVMQNPRHLVRRRGQEARLRCSPMKGHSHVYWYRQLPEEGLKFMVYLQKENIIDESGMPKERFSAEFPKEGPSILRIQQVVRGDSAAYFCASSPRQVSAEAFFGQGTRLTVV.

About this clone: At the DNA level, this CDR3 is encoded by other sequences in the same sample as well. The V call is TRBV7-9, the J call TRBJ2-3; 14 nucleotides agree with TRBD2. The CDR3 is made up of 16 amino acids. From germline, CDR1 is SEHNR and CDR2 FQNEAQ (reference sequence). V was pared by 1 base and J by 3 bases, with 0 bases of the junction left unmatched. The CDR3 DNA sequence: TGTGCCAGCAGCTTAGGACTAGCGGGGGGGACAGATACGCAGTATTTT. Protein product: CASSLGLAGGTDTQYF.

V and J are TRBV28 and TRBJ2-7, with a possible D match to TRBD1 (6 bases). Germline V gene lookup returns CDR1 MDHEN and CDR2 SYDVKM. The CDR3 has 16 amino acids. The V gene lost 6 bases and the J gene lost 0 bases, with 18 bases spanning the gap. This CDR3 reads CASRVLGATVSYEQYF. Written as DNA, the CDR3 is TGTGCCAGCAGAGTTTTGGGGGCGACCGTCTCCTACGAGCAGTACTTC.

The CDR3 is CASSESKSTDTQYF. DNA for the CDR3: TGCGCCAGCAGTGAGTCGAAGAGCACAGATACGCAGTATTTT. The J gene is TRBJ2-3, the V gene TRBV10-1; D gene uncertain. Trimming pared 0 bases from V and 0 bases from J, leaving 4 bases between. This CDR3 contains 14 residues. CDR1 is WNHNN, CDR2 SYGVQD, per germline (reference sequence).

The chain carries TRBV19 and TRBJ1-1, with 10 bases lining up with TRBD1. The CDR3 length is 15 residues. Looked up from germline, CDR1 is LNHDA and CDR2 is SQIVND (reference sequence). V trimming: 7 bases; J trimming: 5 bases; junction bases outside the gene matches: 10. The CDR3 loop reads CASMGSGTGVTEAFF. The CDR3 DNA is TGTGCCAGTATGGGTTCCGGGACAGGGGTTACTGAAGCTTTCTTT.

V gene TRBV5-4 combines with J gene TRBJ2-1; D unresolved. The ends were cut back, 0 bases at V and 1 base at J, with 14 bases in the middle. Looked up from germline, CDR1 is SGHNT and CDR2 is YYREEE (reference sequence). This CDR3 contains 17 residues. CDR3 protein: CASSLVGSFGSYNEQFF. The CDR3 DNA is TGTGCCAGCAGCTTGGTGGGAAGTTTTGGTTCCTACAATGAGCAGTTCTTC.

On this clone itself: Other DNA sequences from this sample encode an identical CDR3 as well. V gene TRBV30 combines with J gene TRBJ2-1; D not certain. With 0 bases removed from V and 0 bases from J, the gap between germline ends came to 9 bases. The CDR3 length is 15 residues. Germline assignment: CDR1 GTSNPN and CDR2 SVGIG (reference sequence). This CDR3 is CAWSVRAGSYNEQFF. For the CDR3, the DNA is TGTGCCTGGAGTGTTAGGGCAGGCTCCTACAATGAGCAGTTCTTC.

The rearrangement joins TRBV5-1 to TRBJ2-7, with D possibly TRBD2 on 6 matching bases. With 4 bases removed from V and 2 bases from J, the gap between germline ends came to 16 bases. This CDR3 comprises 15 residues. Looked up from germline, CDR1 is SGHRS and CDR2 is YFSETQ. CDR3 residues: CASSTTGTDTYEQYF. The CDR3 nucleotides are TGCGCCAGCAGCACCACCGGGACTGATACCTACGAGCAGTACTTC.

Worth noting for this clone: Distinct nucleotide sequences in the sample also encode this CDR3. The rearrangement joins TRBV6-5 to TRBJ1-1; D is perhaps TRBD1 (5 bases). This CDR3 has 12 residues. CDR1 and CDR2 (germline): MNHEY, SVGAGI. The ends were cut back, 6 bases at V and 4 bases at J, with 9 bases in the middle. The CDR3 protein is CASSRTRTEAFF. The DNA of the CDR3 is TGTGCCAGCAGCCGGACACGCACTGAAGCTTTCTTT.

The rearrangement links TRBV30 to TRBJ1-4; D uncertain. The CDR3 has 14 amino acids. The V and J ends lost 4 bases and 5 bases respectively, with 14 bases between them. Germline-derived CDR1 and CDR2 are GTSNPN and SVGIG (reference sequence). The CDR3 DNA sequence: TGTGCCTGGACCAAAGGCGGGAACAATGAAAAACTGTTTTTT. Translation gives CAWTKGGNNEKLFF.

The chain links TRBV30 to TRBJ2-5; 9 bases line up with TRBD2. The J call is in doubt because the DNA end fits TRBJ2-7 better. The CDR3 runs to 15 residues. Germline-derived CDR1 and CDR2 are GTSNPN and SVGIG (reference sequence). The CDR3 is CAWSTSGGLTYEQYF. The CDR3 region has the DNA TGTGCCTGGAGTACCAGCGGGGGGCTAACCTACGAGCAGTACTTC.

V is TRBV2 and J is TRBJ2-1; TRBD2 agrees at 8 bases. This CDR3 is built from 12 residues. Germline V gene sequence: CDR1 SNHLY, CDR2 FYNNEI. The trim removed 8 bases at V and 5 bases at J, leaving 2 bases unmatched. The CDR3 here is CASRGGNNEQFF. As DNA, the CDR3 is TGTGCCAGCCGGGGGGGGAACAATGAGCAGTTCTTC.

Details on this clone: The sample contains more than one DNA sequence encoding this CDR3. The V call is TRBV7-8, the J call TRBJ2-7; D unclear. Germline V gene data show CDR1 as SGHVS and CDR2 as FQNEAQ. The length of the CDR3 is 12 residues. The V gene lost 1 base and the J gene lost 4 bases, with 5 bases spanning the gap. The CDR3 DNA reads as TGTGCCAGCAGCTTAGTTCGGTACGAGCAGTACTTC. It encodes CASSLVRYEQYF.

The genes are TRBV20-1 and TRBJ2-7; TRBD2 is a possible D gene (5 bases). The ends were cut back, 6 bases at V and 9 bases at J, with 15 bases in the middle. Germline CDR1 is DFQATT and CDR2 is SNEGSKA (reference sequence). The CDR3 has 11 amino acids. CDR3 sequence: CSASSDGGQYF. Written as DNA, the CDR3 is TGCAGTGCCAGTAGCGATGGCGGGCAGTACTTC.

The chain couples TRBV28 to TRBJ1-6; possibly TRBD1 for D (5 bases). This CDR3 contains 12 residues. From germline, CDR1 is MDHEN and CDR2 SYDVKM. The CDR3, as DNA: TGTGCTTCAGGGTTCTTAAATTCACCCCTCCACTTT. Its protein is CASGFLNSPLHF.

The chain combines TRBV5-1 with TRBJ2-5; D tentatively fits TRBD1 or TRBD2 (5 bases each). Germline loops: CDR1 SGHRS, CDR2 YFSETQ. The V gene lost 7 bases and the J gene lost 1 base, with 11 bases spanning the gap. The CDR3 covers 13 residues. CDR3 in DNA: TGCGCCAGCGGATCGGGACCCCAAGAGACCCAGTACTTC. Amino acid sequence: CASGSGPQETQYF.

This chain uses TRBV7-2 with TRBJ2-2; 9 bases agree with TRBD2. V lost 2 bases to trimming and J lost 6 bases; unmatched junction nucleotides: 1. The CDR3 totals 14 residues. The V gene's germline CDR1 is SGHTA and CDR2 FQGNSA. The CDR3 loop is CASSLLAGAGELFF. For the CDR3, the DNA is TGTGCCAGCAGCTTATTAGCGGGAGCCGGGGAGCTGTTTTTT.

CDR3 in amino acids: CASSLGQPEGEQYF. The CDR3 nucleotides read TGTGCCAGCAGCTTAGGGCAGCCCGAGGGCGAGCAGTACTTC. This chain links TRBV7-9 with TRBJ2-7; maybe TRBD2 (5 bases). The V end lost 1 base, the J end lost 6 bases, and 13 bases lay between the germline ends. Germline loops: CDR1 SEHNR, CDR2 FQNEAQ (reference sequence). The CDR3 is 14 amino acids. The full variable domain, with the rest looked up from reference TRBV7-9 and TRBJ2-7, is DTGVSQNPRHKITKRGQNVTFRCDPISEHNRLYWYRQTLGQGPEFLTYFQNEAQLEKSRLLSDRFSAERPKGSFSTLEIQRTEQGDSAMYLCASSLGQPEGEQYFGPGTRLTVT.

V usage is TRBV7-9 and J usage is TRBJ1-6; D ambiguous. V lost 5 bases and J lost 9, with 14 bases in between. Germline lookup yields CDR1 SEHNR and CDR2 FQNEAQ (reference sequence). The CDR3 length is 14 residues. In DNA, the CDR3 is TGTGCCAGCAGCCCGGACCTTCCGGGTTCACCCCTCCACTTT. Amino acids: CASSPDLPGSPLHF.

This rearrangement joins TRBV19 to TRBJ2-6, with 9 nucleotides matching TRBD1. The CDR3 runs to 20 residues. V shed 3 bases and J 0 bases; nucleotides not matched to a gene: 12. Per germline, CDR1 LNHDA and CDR2 SQIVND (reference sequence). CDR3 DNA sequence: TGTGCCAGTAGTATGGCCCAGGGACAGGGCGTCAGCTCTGGGGCCAACGTCCTGACTTTC. This translates into CASSMAQGQGVSSGANVLTF.

The chain recombines TRBV5-1 with TRBJ1-1; 8 nucleotides agree with TRBD1. Germline values: CDR1 SGHRS, CDR2 YFSETQ. Germline trimming cut 4 bases from V and 4 bases from J; bases unmatched to any gene: 9. This CDR3 comprises 15 residues. The CDR3: CASSPGARGLTEAFF. CDR3 sequence (DNA): TGCGCCAGCAGCCCCGGCGCCAGGGGGCTCACTGAAGCTTTCTTT.

This clone was counted once. The rearrangement links TRBV6-5 to TRBJ2-7; TRBD2 aligns across 8 bases. The CDR3 is 13 residues long. Looked up from germline, CDR1 is MNHEY and CDR2 is SVGAGI. After removal of 7 bases from V and 5 bases from J, the junction contained 7 bases not matched to a gene. This CDR3 reads CASTRGGLNEQYF. DNA of the CDR3: TGTGCCAGCACACGCGGGGGGCTAAACGAGCAGTACTTC.

The chain joins TRBV7-2 to TRBJ1-4; weak D call: TRBD1 (6 bases). Trimming took off 5 bases at V and 4 bases at J, with 17 bases between the two ends. This CDR3 region has 16 residues. Looked up from germline, CDR1 is SGHTA and CDR2 is FQGNSA. Here the CDR3 DNA reads TGTGCCAGCAGCCCAGGGGCAGGGCCGAATAATGAAAAACTGTTTTTT. Its translation is CASSPGAGPNNEKLFF.

The rearrangement joins TRBV27 to TRBJ2-7; 8 bases align to TRBD2. CDR1 is MNHEY and CDR2 is SMNVEV in the germline V gene (reference sequence). V shed 2 bases, J shed 5 bases, and the junction held 14 bases outside the gene matches. The CDR3 extends over 17 amino acids. Here the CDR3 DNA reads TGTGCCAGCAGTTTAGAGTCCACCTTTGGACTAGCCAACGAGCAGTACTTC. Translating gives CASSLESTFGLANEQYF.

In regard to this clone: The identical CDR3 is also encoded by other nucleotide sequences in the sample. The J gene is TRBJ2-2, the V gene TRBV10-3; unclear D gene. In germline, CDR1 is ENHRY, CDR2 SYGVKD. This CDR3 contains 14 residues. Trimming cost V 0 bases and J 5 bases, with 7 bases left between them. The DNA for the CDR3 is TGTGCCATCAGTGAGTCTATGGGTACCGGGGAGCTGTTTTTT. As protein: CAISESMGTGELFF.

V and J are TRBV14 and TRBJ1-5; possibly TRBD1 for D (5 bases). V was pared by 3 bases and J by 7 bases, with 22 bases between. The CDR3 runs to 17 residues. CDR1 is SGHDN, CDR2 FVKESK, per germline. CDR3 nucleotides: TGTGCCAGCAGCCAGTCGGCACCGGGACTCATGCTACAGCCCCAGCATTTT. This sequence encodes CASSQSAPGLMLQPQHF.